This TCR beta chain derives from a study of blood T cell repertoires in COVID-19. Study-level information: Spain, Italy and the United States supplied samples that represented acute and convalescent COVID-19. T cells, B-cell-depleted T cells, or PBMCs provided the cDNA or gDNA that served as material.

As processed by the authors: Reference gene primers were amplified, and this amplification served to estimate nucleated cell counts. Here immunoSEQ multiplex PCR was the method, and the copy in TCRdb shows in-frame clones only, minus some. That table is the source of V, J and clone size, and D and trimming were worked out from the DNA. The data show 200,000 to 300,000 clones, approximately 83% seen once. Sequenced input: peripheral blood. This TCR was recovered from a woman in her 30s who had recovered from COVID-19.

This CDR3 is CASSQDGGSSFSGNTIYF. The CDR3 coding sequence is TGTGCCAGCAGCCAAGACGGCGGCAGCTCGTTCTCTGGAAACACCATATATTTT. The gene calls are TRBV4-2 and TRBJ1-3; the D is unclear. The CDR3 totals 18 residues. Per the germline V gene, CDR1 is LGHNA and CDR2 is YNFKEQ. V was shortened by 0 bases and J by 0 bases, with 15 bases between the two germline ends.